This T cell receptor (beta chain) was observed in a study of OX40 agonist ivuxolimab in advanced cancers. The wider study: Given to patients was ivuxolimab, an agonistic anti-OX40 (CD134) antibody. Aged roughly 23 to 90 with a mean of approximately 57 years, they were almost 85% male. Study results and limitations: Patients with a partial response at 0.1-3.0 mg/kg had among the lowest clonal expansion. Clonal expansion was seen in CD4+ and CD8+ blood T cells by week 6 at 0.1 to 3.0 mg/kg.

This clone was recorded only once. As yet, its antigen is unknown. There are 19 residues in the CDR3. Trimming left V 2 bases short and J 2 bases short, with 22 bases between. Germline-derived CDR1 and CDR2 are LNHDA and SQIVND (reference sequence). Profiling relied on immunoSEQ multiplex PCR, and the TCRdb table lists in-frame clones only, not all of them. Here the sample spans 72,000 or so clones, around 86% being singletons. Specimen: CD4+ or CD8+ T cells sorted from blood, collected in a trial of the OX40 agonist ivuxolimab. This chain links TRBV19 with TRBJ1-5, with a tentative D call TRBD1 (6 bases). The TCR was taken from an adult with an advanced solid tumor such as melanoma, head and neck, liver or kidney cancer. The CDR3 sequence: CASSISGIGGRGGNQPQHF. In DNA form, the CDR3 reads TGTGCCAGTAGTATAAGTGGTATCGGGGGGCGCGGCGGCAATCAGCCCCAGCATTTT.